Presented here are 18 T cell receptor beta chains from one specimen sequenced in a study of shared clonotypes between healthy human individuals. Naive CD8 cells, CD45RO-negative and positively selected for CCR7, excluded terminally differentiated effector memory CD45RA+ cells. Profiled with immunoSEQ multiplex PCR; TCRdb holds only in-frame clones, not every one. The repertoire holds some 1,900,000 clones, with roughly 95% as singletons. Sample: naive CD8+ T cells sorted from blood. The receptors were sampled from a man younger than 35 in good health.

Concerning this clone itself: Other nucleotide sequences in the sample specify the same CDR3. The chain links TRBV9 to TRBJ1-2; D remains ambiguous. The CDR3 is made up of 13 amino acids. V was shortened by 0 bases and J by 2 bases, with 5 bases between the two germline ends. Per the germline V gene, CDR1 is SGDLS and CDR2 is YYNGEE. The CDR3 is CASSVDGNYGYTF. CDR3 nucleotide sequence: TGTGCCAGCAGCGTAGATGGGAACTATGGCTACACCTTC.

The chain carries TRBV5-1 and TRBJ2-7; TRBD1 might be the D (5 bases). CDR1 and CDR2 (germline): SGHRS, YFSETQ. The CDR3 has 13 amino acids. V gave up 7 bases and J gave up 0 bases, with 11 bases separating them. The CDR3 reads CASWGLNSYEQYF. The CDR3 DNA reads TGCGCCAGCTGGGGCCTCAACTCCTACGAGCAGTACTTC.

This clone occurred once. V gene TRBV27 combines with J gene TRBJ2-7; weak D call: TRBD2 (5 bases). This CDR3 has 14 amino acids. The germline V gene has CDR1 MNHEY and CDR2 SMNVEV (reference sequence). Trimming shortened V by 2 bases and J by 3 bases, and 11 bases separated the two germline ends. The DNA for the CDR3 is TGTGCCAGCAGTTTACTGGGGAGAGGCTACGAGCAGTACTTC. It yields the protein CASSLLGRGYEQYF.

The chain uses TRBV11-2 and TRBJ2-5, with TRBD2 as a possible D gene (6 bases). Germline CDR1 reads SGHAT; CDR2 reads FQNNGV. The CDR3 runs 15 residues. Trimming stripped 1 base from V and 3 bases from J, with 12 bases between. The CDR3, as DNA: TGTGCCAGCAGCTTAGGGAGGGACGGTGAAGAGACCCAGTACTTC. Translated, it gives CASSLGRDGEETQYF.

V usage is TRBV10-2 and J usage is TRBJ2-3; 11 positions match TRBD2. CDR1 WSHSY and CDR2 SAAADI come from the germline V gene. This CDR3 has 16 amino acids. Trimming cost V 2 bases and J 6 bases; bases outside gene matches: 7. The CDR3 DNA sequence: TGCGCCAGCAGTGAGGCTAGCGGGGGGCTCGGGGATACGCAGTATTTT. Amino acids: CASSEASGGLGDTQYF.

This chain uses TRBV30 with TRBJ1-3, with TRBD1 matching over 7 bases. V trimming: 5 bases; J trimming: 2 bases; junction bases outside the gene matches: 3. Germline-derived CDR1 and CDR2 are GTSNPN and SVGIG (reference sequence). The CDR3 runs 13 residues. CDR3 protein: CAWATGAGNTIYF. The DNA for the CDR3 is TGTGCCTGGGCCACAGGGGCTGGAAACACCATATATTTT.

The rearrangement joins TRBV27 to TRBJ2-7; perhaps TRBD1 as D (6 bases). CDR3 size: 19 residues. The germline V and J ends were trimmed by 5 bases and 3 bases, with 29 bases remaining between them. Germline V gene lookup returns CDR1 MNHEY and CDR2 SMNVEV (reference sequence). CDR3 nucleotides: TGTGCCAGCAGTGCCCTCCGAGACGGGACATCAGCCCAACGCTACGAGCAGTACTTC. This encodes CASSALRDGTSAQRYEQYF.

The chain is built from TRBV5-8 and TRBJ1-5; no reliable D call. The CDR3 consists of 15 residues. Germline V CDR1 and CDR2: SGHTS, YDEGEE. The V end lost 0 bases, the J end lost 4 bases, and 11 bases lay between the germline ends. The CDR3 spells CASSLGGSGNQPQHF. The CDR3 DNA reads TGTGCCAGCAGCTTGGGCGGCTCGGGAAATCAGCCCCAGCATTTT. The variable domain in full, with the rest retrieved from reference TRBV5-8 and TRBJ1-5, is EAGVTQSPTHLIKTRGQQATLRCSPISGHTSVYWYQQALGLGLQFLLWYDEGEERNRGNFPPRFSGRQFPNYSSELNVNALELEDSALYLCASSLGGSGNQPQHFGDGTRLSIL.

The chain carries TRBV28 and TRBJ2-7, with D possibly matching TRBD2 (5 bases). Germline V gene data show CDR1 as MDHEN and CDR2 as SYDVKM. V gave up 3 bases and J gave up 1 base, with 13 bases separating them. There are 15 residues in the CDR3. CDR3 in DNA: TGTGCCAGCAGTTTTCCCGGGGTCGGGTCCTACGAGCAGTACTTC. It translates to CASSFPGVGSYEQYF. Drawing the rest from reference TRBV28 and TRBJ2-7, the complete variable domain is DVKVTQSSRYLVKRTGEKVFLECVQDMDHENMFWYRQDPGLGLRLIYFSYDVKMKEKGDIPEGYSVSREKKERFSLILESASTNQTSMYLCASSFPGVGSYEQYFGPGTRLTVT.

The CDR3 nucleotides read TGCGCCAGCAGCTTGGAGGGACTAGCGGGGGGCTGGAACACCGGGGAGCTGTTTTTT. Protein: CASSLEGLAGGWNTGELFF. The chain combines TRBV5-1 with TRBJ2-2; 15 nucleotides line up with TRBD2. This CDR3 contains 19 residues. CDR1 is SGHRS and CDR2 is YFSETQ in the germline V gene. J lost 1 base, V lost 0 bases, and 4 bases had no gene match.

CDR3: CASSEVGLATYNEQFF. DNA of the CDR3: TGTGCCAGCAGTGAAGTGGGACTAGCGACCTACAATGAGCAGTTCTTC. V and J are TRBV2 and TRBJ2-1; 10 bases are shared with TRBD2. The V gene's germline CDR1 is SNHLY and CDR2 FYNNEI. V gave up 1 base and J gave up 2 bases; unmatched junction bases: 2. The CDR3 sequence is 16 residues long.

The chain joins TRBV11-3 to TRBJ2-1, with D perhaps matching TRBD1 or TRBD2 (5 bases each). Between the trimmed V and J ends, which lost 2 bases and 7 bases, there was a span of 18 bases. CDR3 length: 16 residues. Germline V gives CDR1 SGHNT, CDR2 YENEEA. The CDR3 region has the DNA TGTGCCAGCAGCTTAAGGTTCGGGACGCCAGCTAATGAGCAGTTCTTC. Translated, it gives CASSLRFGTPANEQFF. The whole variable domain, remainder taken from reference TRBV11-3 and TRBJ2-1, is EAGVVQSPRYKIIEKKQPVAFWCNPISGHNTLYWYLQNLGQGPELLIRYENEEAVDDSQLPKDRFSAERLKGVDSTLKIQPAELGDSAVYLCASSLRFGTPANEQFFGPGTRLTVL.

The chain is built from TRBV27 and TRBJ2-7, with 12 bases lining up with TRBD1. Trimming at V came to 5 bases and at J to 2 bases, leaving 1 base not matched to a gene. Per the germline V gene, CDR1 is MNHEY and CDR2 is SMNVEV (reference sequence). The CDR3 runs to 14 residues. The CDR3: CASSGTGGTYEQYF. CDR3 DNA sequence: TGTGCCAGCAGTGGGACAGGGGGCACCTACGAGCAGTACTTC.

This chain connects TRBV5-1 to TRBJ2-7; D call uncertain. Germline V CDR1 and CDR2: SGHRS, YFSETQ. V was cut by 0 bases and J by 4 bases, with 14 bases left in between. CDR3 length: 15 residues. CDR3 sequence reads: CASSLEGAELYEQYF. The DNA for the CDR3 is TGCGCCAGCAGCTTGGAGGGCGCGGAGTTGTACGAGCAGTACTTC.

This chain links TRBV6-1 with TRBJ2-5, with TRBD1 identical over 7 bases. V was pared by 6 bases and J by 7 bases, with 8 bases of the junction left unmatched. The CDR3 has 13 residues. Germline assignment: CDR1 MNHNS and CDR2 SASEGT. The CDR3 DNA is TGTGCCAGCAGGCCTGACAGGGTGGGGACCCAGTACTTC. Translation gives CASRPDRVGTQYF.

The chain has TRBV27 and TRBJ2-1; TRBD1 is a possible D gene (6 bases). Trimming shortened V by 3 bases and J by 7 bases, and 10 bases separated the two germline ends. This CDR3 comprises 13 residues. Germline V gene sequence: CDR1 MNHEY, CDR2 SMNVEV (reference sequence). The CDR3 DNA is TGTGCCAGCAGTTTTGGGACACCTAATGAGCAGTTCTTC. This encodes CASSFGTPNEQFF.

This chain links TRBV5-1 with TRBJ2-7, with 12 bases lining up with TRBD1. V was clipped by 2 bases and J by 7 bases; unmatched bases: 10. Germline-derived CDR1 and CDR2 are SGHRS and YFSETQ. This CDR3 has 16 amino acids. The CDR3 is CASSLEPGQGAYEQYF. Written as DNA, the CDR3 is TGCGCCAGCAGCTTAGAGCCGGGACAGGGGGCGTATGAGCAGTACTTC. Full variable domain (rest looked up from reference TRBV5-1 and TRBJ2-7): KAGVTQTPRYLIKTRGQQVTLSCSPISGHRSVSWYQQTPGQGLQFLFEYFSETQRNKGNFPGRFSGRQFSNSRSEMNVSTLELGDSALYLCASSLEPGQGAYEQYFGPGTRLTVT.

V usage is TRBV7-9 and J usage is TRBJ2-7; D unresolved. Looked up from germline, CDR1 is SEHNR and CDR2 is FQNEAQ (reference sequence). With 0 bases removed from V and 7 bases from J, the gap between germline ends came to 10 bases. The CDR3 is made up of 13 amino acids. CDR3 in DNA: TGTGCCAGCAGCTTAGCGAACTCCCTTGAGCAGTACTTC. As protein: CASSLANSLEQYF.